These 8 T cell receptor beta chains share one sample of origin, sequenced in a study of T cells in Graves' hyperthyroidism and ophthalmopathy. Amplification of TCR beta CDR3 regions used RNA as the template. The HTBI primer set was used in a first-round RT-PCR of the TCR CDR3. One entry per CDR3 protein, called by TCRdb with MiXCR from the multiplex PCR reads. The table includes approximately 740,000 distinct CDR3 sequences, less than 15% detected once. The sample was blood. These receptors all stem from a woman aged 18-35 years with Graves' hyperthyroidism.

In this sample, this clonotype turned up many times. The chain links TRBV5-1 to TRBJ2-1, with 9 bases fitting TRBD2. The CDR3 is made up of 15 amino acids. Germline assignment: CDR1 SGHRS and CDR2 YFSETQ. Trimming removed 0 bases from V and 8 bases from J; junction bases left unmatched: 6. As DNA, the CDR3 is TGCGCCAGCAGCTTGGAACTAGCGGGCACACATGAGCAGTTCTTC. It specifies CASSLELAGTHEQFF. The entire variable domain, with the rest obtained from reference TRBV5-1 and TRBJ2-1, is as follows: KAGVTQTPRYLIKTRGQQVTLSCSPISGHRSVSWYQQTPGQGLQFLFEYFSETQRNKGNFPGRFSGRQFSNSRSEMNVSTLELGDSALYLCASSLELAGTHEQFFGPGTRLTVL.

There are many counts of this clonotype. This chain links TRBV7-8 with TRBJ2-5, with D possibly matching TRBD2 (6 bases). Trimming removed 5 bases at V and 5 bases at J, with 15 bases between. The CDR3 totals 14 residues. Germline CDR1 and CDR2: SGHVS and FQNEAQ. The CDR3 nucleotides are TGTGCCAGCAGCCCGAATGCGGGGCGGGAGACCCAGTACTTC. The encoded protein is CASSPNAGRETQYF.

This clonotype appeared many times. The rearrangement uses TRBV7-2 and TRBJ1-5; TRBD1 might be the D (5 bases). This CDR3 contains 14 residues. Germline CDR1 and CDR2: SGHTA and FQGNSA. The V end lost 3 bases, the J end lost 5 bases, and 11 bases lay between the germline ends. Written as DNA, the CDR3 is TGTGCCAGCAGCTTGGGGGTAGGGTATCAGCCCCAGCATTTT. Encoded protein: CASSLGVGYQPQHF.

This clonotype has more than one count but fewer than ten. The rearrangement links TRBV7-2 to TRBJ1-4; weak D call: TRBD1 (5 bases). Between the trimmed V and J ends, which lost 4 bases and 8 bases, there was a span of 20 bases. Germline loops: CDR1 SGHTA, CDR2 FQGNSA. The CDR3 is 16 amino acids. The CDR3 here is CASSSPPGHSPEKLFF. The CDR3 DNA reads TGTGCCAGCAGCTCCCCCCCAGGGCATTCCCCCGAAAAACTGTTTTTT.

This clonotype appeared a few times. The chain recombines TRBV24-1 with TRBJ2-1; TRBD2 agrees at 11 bases. The CDR3 totals 18 residues. V lost 4 bases, J lost 0 bases, and 7 bases stayed unmatched. Germline V gene sequence: CDR1 KGHDR, CDR2 SFDVKD. The CDR3 DNA reads TGTGCCACCAGTGACCGACTAGCGGGGATCAGCTCCTACAATGAGCAGTTCTTC. The encoded protein is CATSDRLAGISSYNEQFF.

The J gene is TRBJ2-1, the V gene TRBV28; D is undetermined. CDR3 size: 15 residues. Deletions cut 7 bases from V and 1 base from J, with 14 bases between. Germline loops: CDR1 MDHEN, CDR2 SYDVKM. For the CDR3, the DNA is TGTGCCAGCATCCCGGACGCGCAATCCTACAATGAGCAGTTCTTC. It encodes CASIPDAQSYNEQFF. The variable domain in full, completed from reference TRBV28 and TRBJ2-1, reads DVKVTQSSRYLVKRTGEKVFLECVQDMDHENMFWYRQDPGLGLRLIYFSYDVKMKEKGDIPEGYSVSREKKERFSLILESASTNQTSMYLCASIPDAQSYNEQFFGPGTRLTVL.

The chain is built from TRBV30 and TRBJ2-1; D not certain. V was pared by 1 base and J by 10 bases, with 17 bases between. The length of the CDR3 is 14 residues. CDR1 GTSNPN and CDR2 SVGIG come from the germline V gene (reference sequence). Here the CDR3 reads CAWSATDGQREQFF. CDR3 DNA sequence: TGTGCCTGGAGTGCAACAGACGGGCAAAGGGAGCAGTTCTTC.

This rearrangement joins TRBV4-3 to TRBJ2-1; tentatively, D is TRBD1 (5 bases). Trimming took off 0 bases at V and 1 base at J, with 7 bases between the two ends. This CDR3 comprises 15 residues. Per the germline V gene, CDR1 is LGHNA and CDR2 is YSLEER. CDR3 in amino acids: CASSQEGDSYNEQFF. CDR3 DNA: TGCGCCAGCAGCCAAGAAGGGGATTCCTACAATGAGCAGTTCTTC.